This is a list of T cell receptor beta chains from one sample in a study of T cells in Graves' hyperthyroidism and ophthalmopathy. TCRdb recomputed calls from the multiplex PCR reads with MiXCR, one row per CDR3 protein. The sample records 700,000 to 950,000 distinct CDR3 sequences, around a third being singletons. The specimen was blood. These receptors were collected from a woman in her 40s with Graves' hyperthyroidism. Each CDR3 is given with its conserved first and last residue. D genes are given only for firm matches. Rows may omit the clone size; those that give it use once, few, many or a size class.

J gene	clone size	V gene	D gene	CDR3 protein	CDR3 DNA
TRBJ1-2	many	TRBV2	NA	CASSEGLEEGYTF	TGTGCCAGCAGTGAAGGTCTGGAAGAGGGCTACACCTTC
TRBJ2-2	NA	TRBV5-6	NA	CASSGPATGELFF	TGTGCCAGCAGTGGGCCAGCCACCGGGGAGCTGTTTTTT
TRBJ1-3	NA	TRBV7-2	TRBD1	CASSPGQGTGNTIYF	TGCGCCAGCAGCCCAGGACAGGGAACTGGAAACACCATATATTTT
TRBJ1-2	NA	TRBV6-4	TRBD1	CASRDLDRGSNYGYTF	TGTGCCAGCAGGGATCTCGACAGGGGATCTAACTATGGCTACACCTTC
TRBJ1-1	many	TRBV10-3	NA	CAISDYQNTEAFF	TGTGCCATCAGTGATTATCAGAACACTGAAGCTTTCTTT
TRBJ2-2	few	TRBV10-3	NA	CAIGRGSGNTGELFF	TGTGCCATCGGGCGGGGTAGCGGGAACACCGGGGAGCTGTTTTTT
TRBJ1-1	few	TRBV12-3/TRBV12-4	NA	CASSFEVLTEAFF	TGTGCCAGCAGTTTCGAAGTTCTTACTGAAGCTTTCTTT
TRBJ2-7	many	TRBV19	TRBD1	CASSIQTGGKTYEQYF	TGTGCCAGTAGTATTCAAACAGGGGGCAAGACCTACGAGCAGTACTTC
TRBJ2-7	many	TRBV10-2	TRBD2	CASRGLAGGTYEQYF	TGCGCCAGCAGGGGACTAGCGGGAGGAACCTACGAGCAGTACTTC
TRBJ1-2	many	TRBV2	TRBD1	CASSRSGQGRFGYTF	TGTGCCAGCAGCCGATCCGGACAGGGTAGATTTGGCTACACCTTC
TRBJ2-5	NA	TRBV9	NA	CASSASPSENQETQYF	TGTGCCAGCAGCGCATCTCCTAGCGAGAACCAAGAGACCCAGTACTTC
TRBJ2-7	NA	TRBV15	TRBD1	CAIGTGSYEQYF	TGTGCCATCGGGACAGGGTCCTACGAGCAGTACTTC
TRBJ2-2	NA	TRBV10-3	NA	CAISESAANTGELFF	TGTGCCATCAGTGAGTCCGCGGCGAACACCGGGGAGCTGTTTTTT
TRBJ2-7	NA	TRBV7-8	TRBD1	CASSLLGTGTYEQYF	TGTGCCAGCAGCTTACTTGGGACAGGGACCTACGAGCAGTACTTC
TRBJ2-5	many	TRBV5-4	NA	CASSLVSQETQYF	TGTGCCAGCAGTTTGGTCAGTCAAGAGACCCAGTACTTC
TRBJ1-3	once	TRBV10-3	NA	CAISESGNAIYF	TGTGCCATCAGTGAGTCGGGAAACGCCATATATTTT
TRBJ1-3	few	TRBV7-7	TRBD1	CASSSRGPGQAGNTIYF	TGTGCTAGCAGCTCTAGGGGGCCGGGACAGGCTGGAAACACCATATATTTT
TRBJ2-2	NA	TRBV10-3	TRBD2	CAISEGPLVAGVTGELFF	TGTGCCATCAGTGAGGGCCCCCTTGTAGCGGGAGTGACCGGGGAGCTGTTTTTT
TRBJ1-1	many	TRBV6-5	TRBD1	CASSYRGPTEAFF	TGTGCCAGCAGTTACAGGGGGCCGACTGAAGCTTTCTTT
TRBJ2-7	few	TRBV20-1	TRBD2	CSARDYRGLAGAPTYEQYF	TGCAGTGCTAGAGACTACCGGGGACTAGCGGGAGCCCCAACCTACGAGCAGTACTTC
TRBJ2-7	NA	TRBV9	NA	CASSTTFDDYEQYF	TGTGCCAGCAGCACCACCTTCGACGACTACGAGCAGTACTTC
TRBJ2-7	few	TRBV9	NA	CASSPRQTYNYEQYF	TGTGCCAGCAGCCCAAGACAGACCTACAATTACGAGCAGTACTTC